The entry below describes one T cell receptor beta chain. CDR3 length: 15 residues. Germline V gene lookup returns CDR1 SGDLS and CDR2 YYNGEE. After removal of 3 bases from V and 6 bases from J, the junction contained 7 bases not matched to a gene. This specimen belongs to a study of cytomegalovirus exposure and HLA in healthy donors. About the study: The approximately 100 million unique TCR beta sequences, from about 180 million T cells, were found by an earlier analysis.

In the PCR, 60 Vbeta and 13 Jbeta primers were used. Measured with immunoSEQ multiplex PCR; TCRdb has only the in-frame clones, and not every one. The repertoire holds about 59,000 clones, with approximately 75% as singletons. The clonotype was recovered from a man aged 25 to 40 in good health and CMV-seropositive. This chain connects TRBV9 to TRBJ2-2, with TRBD1 identical over 8 bases. Input material: PBMCs. This CDR3 is CASSEFQGAAGELFF. CDR3 in DNA: TGTGCCAGCAGCGAGTTCCAGGGGGCCGCCGGGGAGCTGTTTTTT. Combining the CDR3 with reference TRBV9 and TRBJ2-2 gives the whole variable domain DSGVTQTPKHLITATGQRVTLRCSPRSGDLSVYWYQQSLDQGLQFLIQYYNGEERAKGNILERFSAQQFPDLHSELNLSSLELGDSALYFCASSEFQGAAGELFFGEGSRLTVL.